Listed below are T cell receptor beta chains from one sample, sequenced in a study of CD8+ T cells in alopecia areata. Profiling relied on immunoSEQ multiplex PCR, and the TCRdb table lists in-frame clones only, not all of them. The repertoire consists of 150,000 or so clones, with 45% to 60% occurring once and the leading ten covering about 16%. The sample consisted of CD8+ T cells sorted from blood, taken at week 4, from a patient treated with tofacitinib. These receptors were taken from a human donor with alopecia areata. Each CDR3 is given with its conserved first and last residue. Fields, in order: J gene, D gene, clone size, V gene, CDR3 DNA, CDR3 protein. The D gene is left open where the match is weak. A clone size is listed for some rows: how often the clone was seen (once, few, many), or a class if it is expanded.

TRBJ2-7,TRBD2,-,TRBV11-2,TGTGCCAGCGACCGCGGGGGAGAGTACGAGCAGTACTTC,CASDRGGEYEQYF
TRBJ2-1,TRBD1,-,TRBV2,TGTGCCAGCAGTGAAGTGGACAGGCGGGATGAGCAGTTCTTC,CASSEVDRRDEQFF
TRBJ1-1,-,few,TRBV6-6,TGTGCCAGCAGTTACTCGACGGTGAACACTGAAGCTTTCTTT,CASSYSTVNTEAFF
TRBJ1-2,TRBD1,-,TRBV6-5,TGTGCCAGCAGGGGGGACAGCCCCTATGGCTACACCTTC,CASRGDSPYGYTF
TRBJ1-4,TRBD1,-,TRBV13,TGTGCCAGCAGTGGACAGGGGGGTGAAAAACTGTTTTTT,CASSGQGGEKLFF
TRBJ2-4,-,few,TRBV15,TGTGCCACCAGCAGAGGTCGGGCGGCAGAGAGGGACATTCAGTACTTC,CATSRGRAAERDIQYF
TRBJ2-3,TRBD2,-,TRBV27,TGTGCCAGCAGTTTGACTAGCGGGGGTCCCACAGATACGCAGTATTTT,CASSLTSGGPTDTQYF
TRBJ2-5,-,-,TRBV4-3,TGCGCCAGCAGCCCCCCGGGGATTCAAGAGACCCAGTACTTC,CASSPPGIQETQYF
TRBJ1-2,-,-,TRBV13,TGTGCCAGCAGCCCACACAGGGACCGCTATGGCTACACCTTC,CASSPHRDRYGYTF
TRBJ1-6,-,-,TRBV4-1,TGCGCCAGCAGCCAAGCTAGGGACGGAGCCTATTCACCCCTCCACTTT,CASSQARDGAYSPLHF
TRBJ2-1,-,few,TRBV5-1,TGCGCCAGCAGCGCGCCAAGGACCAAGCACAATGAGCAGTTCTTC,CASSAPRTKHNEQFF
TRBJ2-7,TRBD1,-,TRBV12-5,TGTGCTAGTGGTTTGGTAGAGGGGGCTTACGAGCAGTACTTC,CASGLVEGAYEQYF
TRBJ2-7,-,few,TRBV11-2,TGTGCCAGCAGCTCTGATCACGGCTACGAGCAGTACTTC,CASSSDHGYEQYF
TRBJ2-5,-,few,TRBV29-1,TGCAGCGTTGAGGGGGCAGAGGATTTACAAGAGACCCAGTACTTC,CSVEGAEDLQETQYF
TRBJ2-2,-,-,TRBV29-1,TGCGGAATCTCAGACAATACCGGGGAGCTGTTTTTT,CGISDNTGELFF
TRBJ2-5,TRBD2,few,TRBV5-8,TGTGCCAGCAGCTCCCGGACGGGGGGACAAGAGACCCAGTACTTC,CASSSRTGGQETQYF
TRBJ2-5,-,-,TRBV30,TGTGCCTGGAAGTTCGTGGAGACCCAGTACTTC,CAWKFVETQYF
TRBJ2-7,-,few,TRBV4-2,TGTGCCAGCAGCCAAGGGGCCGCGGATACCTACGAGCAGTACTTC,CASSQGAADTYEQYF
TRBJ2-3,-,once,TRBV5-1,TGCGCCAGCAGCCGTTACACAGATACGCAGTATTTT,CASSRYTDTQYF
TRBJ2-5,-,-,TRBV29-1,TGCAGCGCGGCGGCAGGGCAAGAGACCCAGTACTTC,CSAAAGQETQYF
TRBJ1-2,TRBD1,-,TRBV25-1,TGTGCCAGCAGCCAGGGGGTGAGCTATGGCTACACCTTC,CASSQGVSYGYTF
TRBJ2-3,TRBD1,-,TRBV30,TGTGCCTGGAGTGTACTAGGGGGCGGAGATACGCAGTATTTT,CAWSVLGGGDTQYF
TRBJ2-2,-,-,TRBV29-1,TGCAGCGTTGAACCGGGACAGAACACCGGGGAGCTGTTTTTT,CSVEPGQNTGELFF
TRBJ2-7,-,-,TRBV4-1,TGCGCCAGCAGCCAAGAACAGGACTACGAGCAGTACTTC,CASSQEQDYEQYF
TRBJ2-3,-,once,TRBV27,TGTGCCAGCAGTCCCCATTTAGCGGGCACAGATACGCAGTATTTT,CASSPHLAGTDTQYF
TRBJ1-4,-,-,TRBV25-1,TGTGCCAGCAGTGACGGGCCGGAGGAAAAACTGTTTTTT,CASSDGPEEKLFF
TRBJ2-2,-,few,TRBV4-1,TGCGCCAGCAGACGACCCACCGGGGAGCTGTTTTTT,CASRRPTGELFF
TRBJ1-6,-,-,TRBV15,TGTGCCACCAGCAGAGATTACACGGATACCGGGAATTCACCCCTCCACTTT,CATSRDYTDTGNSPLHF
TRBJ2-3,-,-,TRBV7-2,TGTGCCAGCAGCCAAGTGATGGGAAGGTTGAACACAGATACGCAGTATTTT,CASSQVMGRLNTDTQYF
TRBJ2-1,TRBD2,-,TRBV5-1,TGCGCCAGCAGCTTGGAGGGGACTAGCAATGAGCAGTTCTTC,CASSLEGTSNEQFF
TRBJ2-7,TRBD1,-,TRBV5-6,TGTGCCAGCAGCTTCCGACAGGGAGAGGCATCCTACGAGCAGTACTTC,CASSFRQGEASYEQYF
TRBJ2-7,TRBD1,-,TRBV15,TGTGCCACCAGCAGGCAGGGGGCAGCCTCCTACGAGCAGTACTTC,CATSRQGAASYEQYF
TRBJ2-1,-,-,TRBV5-1,TGCGCCAGCCAAATAACAGGGAACTCCTACAATGAGCAGTTCTTC,CASQITGNSYNEQFF
TRBJ1-2,-,-,TRBV5-6,TGTGCCAGCAGCTTGGCTGGGTCCTCATATGGCTACACCTTC,CASSLAGSSYGYTF
TRBJ1-4,-,-,TRBV27,TGTGCCAGCAGTTTTGGCGGAGCGAATGAAAAACTGTTTTTT,CASSFGGANEKLFF
TRBJ2-7,-,-,TRBV7-3,TGTGCCAGCAGCGTAACAGGGTTCCACGAGCAGTACTTC,CASSVTGFHEQYF
TRBJ1-1,-,-,TRBV2,TGTGCCAGCAGTGAGGCGAACACTGAAGCTTTCTTT,CASSEANTEAFF
TRBJ2-2,-,few,TRBV19,TGTGCCAGTAGTATAGATGCCAACGGCGGGGAGCTGTTTTTT,CASSIDANGGELFF
TRBJ2-2,-,-,TRBV29-1,TGCAGCGTTGAAACCTCAGGGGTTGAAAACACCGGGGAGCTGTTTTTT,CSVETSGVENTGELFF
TRBJ1-6,-,-,TRBV27,TGTGCCAGCAGCGTCACTAACCTATTTTCACCCCTCCACTTT,CASSVTNLFSPLHF
TRBJ1-2,-,-,TRBV2,TGTGCCAGCAGTCGAGCACCGGGACTGAACTATGGCTACACCTTC,CASSRAPGLNYGYTF
TRBJ1-2,-,-,TRBV13,TGTGCCAGCAGCTCCACGACAGAAGCCTATGGCTACACCTTC,CASSSTTEAYGYTF
TRBJ2-7,TRBD1,few,TRBV7-9,TGTGCCAGCAGTCTCCCGGGACAGGGCCGCTACGAGCAGTACTTC,CASSLPGQGRYEQYF
TRBJ1-2,-,-,TRBV30,TGTGCCTGGGAAGGGCAGGGAGACTATGGCTACACCTTC,CAWEGQGDYGYTF
TRBJ2-3,-,-,TRBV10-3,TGTGCCATCTTAGACGACGGGGCAGATACGCAGTATTTT,CAILDDGADTQYF
TRBJ2-4,-,-,TRBV5-4,TGTGCCAGCAGTAATCCATCGACCAAAAACATTCAGTACTTC,CASSNPSTKNIQYF
TRBJ2-7,-,-,TRBV5-6,TGTGCCAGCAGCATCCTCACCGGGCTACGGAACGAGCAGTACTTC,CASSILTGLRNEQYF
TRBJ1-2,TRBD1,few,TRBV7-9,TGTGCCAGCAGCCAAAGGGACAGGGTCGACTATGGCTACACCTTC,CASSQRDRVDYGYTF
TRBJ1-2,-,-,TRBV30,TGTGCAAGAGGAACGCCAGCGGGAGGCTACACCTTC,CARGTPAGGYTF
TRBJ1-2,TRBD1,-,TRBV7-9,TGTGCCAGCAGCTTTGGACAGGTTCTAACCTATGGCTACACCTTC,CASSFGQVLTYGYTF
TRBJ2-7,-,-,TRBV25-1,TGTGCCAGCAACGCAGCCCCCGAGCAGTACTTC,CASNAAPEQYF
TRBJ1-3,TRBD1,-,TRBV7-3,TGTGCCAGCAGAACGAGCCCAAACCGGGACAGGGTGAGAAACACCATATATTTT,CASRTSPNRDRVRNTIYF
TRBJ1-3,-,-,TRBV29-1,TGCAGCGTTGACCCAGGGACCTCTGGAAACACCATATATTTT,CSVDPGTSGNTIYF
TRBJ2-2,-,-,TRBV30,TGTGCCTGGAGTGTAGGCGCCGGGGAGCTGTTTTTT,CAWSVGAGELFF
TRBJ2-2,-,-,TRBV27,TGTGCCAGCAGTTCTGGACTAACCGGGGAGCTGTTTTTT,CASSSGLTGELFF